This TCR beta chain was observed in a study of T-cell memory formation after mild COVID-19. A single record per CDR3 protein comes from TCRdb applying MiXCR to the 5' RACE reads. The sample lists around 300,000 distinct CDR3 sequences, roughly 18% occurring once. V shed 6 bases and J shed 7 bases, with 13 bases lying between them. Germline V gene data show CDR1 as MNHEY and CDR2 as SVGEGT. The CDR3 has 14 amino acids. This clonotype was seen only a few times. The antigen is undetermined. Points from the study as a whole: Pre-infection memory held some responding clones, suggesting pre-existing cross-reactive T cells responded.

The sample consisted of PBMCs or a T cell subset sorted from them (not recorded which). This chain joins TRBV6-2 or TRBV6-3 and TRBJ1-6; D might be TRBD1 (5 bases). The receptor comes from a man younger than 30 who had mild COVID-19 (a few samples of this study predate the infection). Cell type and time point are not known. The CDR3, as DNA: TGTGCCAGCAGCCGGGACCTCCGCAATTCACCCCTCCACTTT. It codes for CASSRDLRNSPLHF.